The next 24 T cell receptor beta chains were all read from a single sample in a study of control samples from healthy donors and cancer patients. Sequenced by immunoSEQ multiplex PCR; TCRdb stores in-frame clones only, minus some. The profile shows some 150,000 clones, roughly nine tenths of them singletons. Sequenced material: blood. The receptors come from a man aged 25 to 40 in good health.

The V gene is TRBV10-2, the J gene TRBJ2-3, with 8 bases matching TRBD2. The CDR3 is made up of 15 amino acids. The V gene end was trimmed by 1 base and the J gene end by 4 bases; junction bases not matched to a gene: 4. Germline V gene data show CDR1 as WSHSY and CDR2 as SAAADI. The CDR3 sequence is CASSEYTSGSDTQYF. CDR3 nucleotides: TGCGCCAGCAGTGAGTATACTAGCGGATCAGATACGCAGTATTTT.

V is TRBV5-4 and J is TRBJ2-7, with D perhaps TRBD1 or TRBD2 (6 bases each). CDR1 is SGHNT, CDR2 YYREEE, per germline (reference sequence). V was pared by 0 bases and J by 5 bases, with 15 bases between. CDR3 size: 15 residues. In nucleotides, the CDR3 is TGTGCCAGCAGCTTGGTTTTCGACGGGGGCGACGAGCAGTACTTC. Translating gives CASSLVFDGGDEQYF.

The CDR3 is CSVFTYEQYF. CDR3 DNA sequence: TGCAGCGTTTTTACCTACGAGCAGTACTTC. The rearrangement links TRBV29-1 to TRBJ2-7; D is unresolved. Per germline, CDR1 SQVTM and CDR2 ANQGSEA. The CDR3 consists of 10 residues. V was trimmed by 5 bases and J by 2 bases, leaving 4 bases between them.

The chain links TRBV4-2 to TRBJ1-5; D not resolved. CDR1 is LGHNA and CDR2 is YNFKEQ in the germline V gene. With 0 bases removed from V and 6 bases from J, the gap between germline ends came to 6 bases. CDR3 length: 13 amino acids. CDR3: CASSQDGSQPQHF. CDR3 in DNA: TGTGCCAGCAGCCAAGACGGGTCTCAGCCCCAGCATTTT.

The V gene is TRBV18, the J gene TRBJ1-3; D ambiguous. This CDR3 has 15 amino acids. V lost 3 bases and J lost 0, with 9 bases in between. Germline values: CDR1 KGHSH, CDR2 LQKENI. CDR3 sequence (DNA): TGTGCCAGCTCACCCGACCGACTCTCTGGAAACACCATATATTTT. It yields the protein CASSPDRLSGNTIYF.

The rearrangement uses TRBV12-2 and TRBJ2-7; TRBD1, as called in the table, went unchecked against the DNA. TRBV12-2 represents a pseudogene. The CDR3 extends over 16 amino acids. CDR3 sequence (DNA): TGTGCAAGTCGCTGCACACCGGGACAGGGTAGGTACGAGCAGTACTTC. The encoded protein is CASRCTPGQGRYEQYF.

The CDR3 DNA sequence: TGTGCCAGTAGTATGGGTGTCTGGGGGGTCAACAATGAGCAGTTCTTC. Protein sequence: CASSMGVWGVNNEQFF. The chain has TRBV19 and TRBJ2-1, with D possibly TRBD2 on 6 matching bases. This CDR3 is built from 16 residues. From germline, CDR1 is LNHDA and CDR2 SQIVND (reference sequence). Trimming stripped 3 bases from V and 5 bases from J, with 17 bases between.

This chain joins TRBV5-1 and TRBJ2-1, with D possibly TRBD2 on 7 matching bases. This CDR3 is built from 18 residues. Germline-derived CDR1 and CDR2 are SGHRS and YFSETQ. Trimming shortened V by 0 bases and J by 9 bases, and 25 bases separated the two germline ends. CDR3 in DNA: TGCGCCAGCAGCTTGGGCCATCGGGGAGGGCCATCACAGGGTGAGCAGTTCTTC. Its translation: CASSLGHRGGPSQGEQFF.

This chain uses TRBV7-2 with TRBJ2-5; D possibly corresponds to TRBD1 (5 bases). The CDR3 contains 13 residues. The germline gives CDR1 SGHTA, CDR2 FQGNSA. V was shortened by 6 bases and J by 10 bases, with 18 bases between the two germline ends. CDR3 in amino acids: CASSLGSGQGQYF. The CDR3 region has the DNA TGTGCCAGCAGTCTAGGGTCGGGTCAGGGCCAGTACTTC.

The CDR3 region has the DNA TGTGCCAGCAGCCCGGGGTCTCGGGCCAACGTCCTGACTTTC. It yields the protein CASSPGSRANVLTF. The chain is built from TRBV11-3 and TRBJ2-6; D perhaps matches TRBD2 (5 bases). Trimming took 5 bases from V and 5 from J, leaving 10 bases between them. The CDR3 consists of 14 residues. CDR1 SGHNT and CDR2 YENEEA come from the germline V gene.

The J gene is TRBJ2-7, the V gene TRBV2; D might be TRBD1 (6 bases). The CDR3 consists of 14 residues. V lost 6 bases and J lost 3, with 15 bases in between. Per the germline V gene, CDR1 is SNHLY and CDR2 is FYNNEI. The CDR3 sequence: CASRDSRGGYEQYF. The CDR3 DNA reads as TGTGCCAGCAGGGACAGTCGAGGCGGCTACGAGCAGTACTTC.

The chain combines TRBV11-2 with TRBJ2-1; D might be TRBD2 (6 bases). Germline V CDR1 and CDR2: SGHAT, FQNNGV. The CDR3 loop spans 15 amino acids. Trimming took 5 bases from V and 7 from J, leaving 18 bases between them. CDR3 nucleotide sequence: TGTGCCAGCAGCCACGACCTGGGGGGTGAGAATGAGCAGTTCTTC. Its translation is CASSHDLGGENEQFF.

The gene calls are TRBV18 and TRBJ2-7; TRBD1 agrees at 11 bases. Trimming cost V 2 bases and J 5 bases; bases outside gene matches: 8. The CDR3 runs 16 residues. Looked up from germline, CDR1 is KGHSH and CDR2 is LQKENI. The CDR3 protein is CASSPTRTGGLDEQYF. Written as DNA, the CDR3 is TGTGCCAGCTCACCAACTCGGACAGGGGGCCTGGACGAGCAGTACTTC.

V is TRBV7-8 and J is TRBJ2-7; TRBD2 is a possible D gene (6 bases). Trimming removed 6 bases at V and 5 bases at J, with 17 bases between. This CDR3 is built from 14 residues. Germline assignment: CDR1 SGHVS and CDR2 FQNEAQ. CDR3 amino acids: CASRLRGLRDEQYF. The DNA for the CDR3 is TGTGCCAGCAGACTTCGGGGACTCCGGGACGAGCAGTACTTC.

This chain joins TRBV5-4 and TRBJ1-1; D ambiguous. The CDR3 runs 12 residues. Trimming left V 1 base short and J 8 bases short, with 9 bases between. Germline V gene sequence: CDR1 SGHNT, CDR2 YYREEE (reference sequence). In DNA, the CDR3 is TGTGCCAGCAGCTTGTCAAGGGAAGAAGCTTTCTTT. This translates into CASSLSREEAFF.

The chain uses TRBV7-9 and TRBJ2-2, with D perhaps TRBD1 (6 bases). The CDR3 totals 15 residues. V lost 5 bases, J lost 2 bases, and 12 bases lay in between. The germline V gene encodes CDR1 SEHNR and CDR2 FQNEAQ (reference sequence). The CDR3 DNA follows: TGTGCCAGCAGCCATGGACAGCTTAACACCGGGGAGCTGTTTTTT. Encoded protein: CASSHGQLNTGELFF.

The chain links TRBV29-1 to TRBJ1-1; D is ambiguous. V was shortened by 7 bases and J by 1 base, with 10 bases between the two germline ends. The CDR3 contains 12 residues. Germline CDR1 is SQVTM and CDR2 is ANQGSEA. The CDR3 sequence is CSAADQNTEAFF. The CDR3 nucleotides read TGCAGCGCGGCGGATCAGAACACTGAAGCTTTCTTT.

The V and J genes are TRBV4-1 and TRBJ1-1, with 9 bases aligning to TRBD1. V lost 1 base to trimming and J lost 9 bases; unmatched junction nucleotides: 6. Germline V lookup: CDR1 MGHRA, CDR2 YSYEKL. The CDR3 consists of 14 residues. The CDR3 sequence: CASSQVRDREQAFF. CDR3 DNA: TGCGCCAGCAGCCAAGTGCGGGACAGGGAACAAGCTTTCTTT.

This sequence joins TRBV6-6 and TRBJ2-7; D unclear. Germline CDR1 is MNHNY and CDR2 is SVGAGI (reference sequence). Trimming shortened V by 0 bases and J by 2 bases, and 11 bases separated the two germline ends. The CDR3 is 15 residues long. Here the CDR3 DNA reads TGTGCCAGCAGTTACTCGGTCCAGTTAGCCTACGAGCAGTACTTC. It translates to CASSYSVQLAYEQYF.

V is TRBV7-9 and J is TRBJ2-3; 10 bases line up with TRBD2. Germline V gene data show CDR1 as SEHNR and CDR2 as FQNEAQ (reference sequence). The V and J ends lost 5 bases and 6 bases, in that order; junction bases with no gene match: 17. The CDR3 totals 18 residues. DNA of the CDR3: TGTGCCAGCAGCACAAGACTCGGGCTAGCGGGAGTCTGGGATACGCAGTATTTT. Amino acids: CASSTRLGLAGVWDTQYF. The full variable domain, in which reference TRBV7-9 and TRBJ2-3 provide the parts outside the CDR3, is DTGVSQNPRHKITKRGQNVTFRCDPISEHNRLYWYRQTLGQGPEFLTYFQNEAQLEKSRLLSDRFSAERPKGSFSTLEIQRTEQGDSAMYLCASSTRLGLAGVWDTQYFGPGTRLTVL.

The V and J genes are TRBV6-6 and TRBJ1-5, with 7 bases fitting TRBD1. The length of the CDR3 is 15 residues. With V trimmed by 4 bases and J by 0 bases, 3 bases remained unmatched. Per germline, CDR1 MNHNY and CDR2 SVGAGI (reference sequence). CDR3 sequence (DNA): TGTGCCAGCAGTTGGGACAGACATAGCAATCAGCCCCAGCATTTT. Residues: CASSWDRHSNQPQHF.

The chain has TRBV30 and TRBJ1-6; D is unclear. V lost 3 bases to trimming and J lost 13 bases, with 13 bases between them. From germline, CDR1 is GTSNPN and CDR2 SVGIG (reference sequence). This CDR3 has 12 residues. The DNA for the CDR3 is TGTGCCTGGAGAGCTTACCCGCGGCCCCTCCACTTT. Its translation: CAWRAYPRPLHF. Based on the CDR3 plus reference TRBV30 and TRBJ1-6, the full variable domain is SQTIHQWPATLVQPVGSPLSLECTVEGTSNPNLYWYRQAAGRGLQLLFYSVGIGQISSEVPQNLSASRPQDRQFILSSKKLLLSDSGFYLCAWRAYPRPLHFGNGTRLTVT.

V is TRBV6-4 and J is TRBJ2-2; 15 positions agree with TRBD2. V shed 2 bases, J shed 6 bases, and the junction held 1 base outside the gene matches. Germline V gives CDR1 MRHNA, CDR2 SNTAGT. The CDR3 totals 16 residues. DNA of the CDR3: TGTGCCAGCAGTGACGGACTAGCGGGAGGGCCCGGGGAGCTGTTTTTT. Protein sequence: CASSDGLAGGPGELFF.

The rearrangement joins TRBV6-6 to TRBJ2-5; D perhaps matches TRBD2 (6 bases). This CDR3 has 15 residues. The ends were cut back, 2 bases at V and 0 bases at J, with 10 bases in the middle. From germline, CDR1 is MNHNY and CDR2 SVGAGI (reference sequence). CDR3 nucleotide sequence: TGTGCCAGCAGTTACGGGACTTTGTACCAAGAGACCCAGTACTTC. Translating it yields CASSYGTLYQETQYF.